These 5 T cell receptor beta chains came from one sample sequenced in a study of blood T cell repertoires in COVID-19. Generated by immunoSEQ multiplex PCR, the TCRdb table keeps only in-frame clones and is missing some. The table has 140,000 to 150,000 clones, 80% to 90% seen once; the top ten hold roughly 8.8%. Material for sequencing was peripheral blood. The receptor source for this set is a human donor with acute or convalescent COVID-19. The donor label of this sample is uncertain.

The rearrangement uses TRBV16 and TRBJ2-3; TRBD1 might be the D (7 bases). This CDR3 comprises 16 residues. The V and J ends lost 0 bases and 6 bases respectively, with 16 bases between them. Germline CDR1 and CDR2: KGHSY and FQNENV. The CDR3 is CASSQSTGSAGDTQYF. Written as DNA, the CDR3 is TGTGCCAGCAGCCAATCGACAGGGAGTGCGGGGGATACGCAGTATTTT.

V is TRBV6-6 and J is TRBJ1-2; D may be TRBD1 (6 bases). Germline CDR1 MNHNY, CDR2 SVGAGI (reference sequence). There are 15 residues in the CDR3. Trimming left V 0 bases short and J 1 base short, with 9 bases between. The CDR3 DNA is TGTGCCAGCAGTTACTCGACAGGAAATAACTATGGCTACACCTTC. Its protein product is CASSYSTGNNYGYTF.

V gene TRBV7-2 combines with J gene TRBJ2-3; a weak D match, TRBD1 (7 bases). V was shortened by 5 bases and J by 2 bases, with 17 bases between the two germline ends. This CDR3 region has 16 residues. Germline loops: CDR1 SGHTA, CDR2 FQGNSA. The CDR3 region is CASSPGGTAVTDTQYF. DNA of the CDR3: TGTGCCAGCAGCCCTGGGGGGACAGCGGTCACAGATACGCAGTATTTT.

The V and J genes are TRBV5-4 and TRBJ2-7, with 9 bases that match TRBD1. The germline V gene encodes CDR1 SGHNT and CDR2 YYREEE (reference sequence). The CDR3 totals 15 residues. Trimming at V came to 3 bases and at J to 2 bases, leaving 6 bases not matched to a gene. This CDR3 is CASSSSGTGPYEQYV. The CDR3 coding sequence is TGTGCCAGCAGCTCGTCCGGGACAGGGCCCTACGAGCAGTACGTC.

This clone appeared a single time. V usage is TRBV24-1 and J usage is TRBJ1-1; no clear D. The CDR3 has 12 residues. Germline loops: CDR1 KGHDR, CDR2 SFDVKD. V lost 9 bases and J 1 base, leaving 8 bases between the germline ends. The DNA of the CDR3 is TGTGCCACCCTGGGAGCGAACACTGAAGCTTTCTTT. It is translated as CATLGANTEAFF.